This passage covers 14 T cell receptor beta chains from one sample sequenced in a study of blood T cells in healthy people across ages. PCR was performed a second time for about 6 to 11 cycles using a sample-barcoded 5' primer and a J-beta primer mix. TCRdb re-called the 5' RACE reads through MiXCR, storing one row per CDR3 protein. The repertoire includes hundreds of thousands of distinct CDR3 sequences, approximately 59% of them detected once, and more than 35% sits in the top ten. The sequenced sample consisted of blood. The origin of the receptors is a man aged 60 to 75 in good health.

DNA of the CDR3: TGCGCCAGCAGCTTGGGACAGGGTTCCAACAATGAGCAGTTCTTC. Translation gives CASSLGQGSNNEQFF. This chain uses TRBV5-1 with TRBJ2-1; 7 bases are shared with TRBD1. V was pared by 0 bases and J by 5 bases, with 5 bases of the junction left unmatched. The germline V gene encodes CDR1 SGHRS and CDR2 YFSETQ. This CDR3 spans 15 amino acids.

This chain joins TRBV10-2 and TRBJ2-5, with D perhaps TRBD1 (5 bases). The length of the CDR3 is 14 residues. Trimming left V 6 bases short and J 1 base short, with 12 bases between. Germline CDR1 reads WSHSY; CDR2 reads SAAADI. In DNA, the CDR3 is TGCGCCAGCAGCCGACAGAAGGGCCAAGAGACCCAGTACTTC. This sequence encodes CASSRQKGQETQYF.

The CDR3 region is CSGQGNEKLFF. DNA for the CDR3: TGCAGTGGCCAGGGGAATGAAAAACTGTTTTTT. J is TRBJ1-4 and V is TRBV20-1; tentatively, D is TRBD1 (6 bases). The germline V and J ends were trimmed by 7 bases and 5 bases, with 8 bases remaining between them. CDR3 length: 11 residues. Germline assignment: CDR1 DFQATT and CDR2 SNEGSKA (reference sequence).

The rearrangement uses TRBV7-9 and TRBJ1-4; D possibly corresponds to TRBD1 (6 bases). Trimming cost V 5 bases and J 4 bases, with 11 bases left between them. Germline V CDR1 and CDR2: SEHNR, FQNEAQ (reference sequence). The CDR3 has 14 amino acids. The CDR3 coding sequence is TGTGCCAGCAGCGCCGGACAGTTTAATGAAAAACTGTTTTTT. Translation: CASSAGQFNEKLFF.

This sequence joins TRBV18 and TRBJ2-3, with 7 bases aligning to TRBD1. Germline-derived CDR1 and CDR2 are KGHSH and LQKENI. The V segment lost 3 bases and the J segment 0 bases; nucleotides outside the gene matches: 6. This CDR3 spans 16 amino acids. This chain's CDR3 is CASSPTGQVSTDTQYF. The CDR3 bases are TGTGCCAGCTCACCCACCGGACAGGTTAGCACAGATACGCAGTATTTT. Variable domain in full (rest from reference TRBV18 and TRBJ2-3): NAGVMQNPRHLVRRRGQEARLRCSPMKGHSHVYWYRQLPEEGLKFMVYLQKENIIDESGMPKERFSAEFPKEGPSILRIQQVVRGDSAAYFCASSPTGQVSTDTQYFGPGTRLTVL.

This clonotype was observed a handful of times. CDR3 in DNA: TGTGCCAGCAGTTACAGGGTTTCTGGGGCCAACGTCCTGACTTTC. Protein: CASSYRVSGANVLTF. This chain links TRBV6-5 with TRBJ2-6; D remains unclear. Trimming took off 2 bases at V and 1 base at J, with 6 bases between the two ends. CDR3 length: 15 amino acids. CDR1 MNHEY and CDR2 SVGAGI come from the germline V gene.

This clonotype occurred a few times. This chain joins TRBV7-9 and TRBJ1-1; unclear D gene. V was shortened by 6 bases and J by 5 bases, with 13 bases between the two germline ends. The CDR3 covers 13 residues. The germline V gene encodes CDR1 SEHNR and CDR2 FQNEAQ (reference sequence). The CDR3 coding sequence is TGTGCCAGCAGTCCTAGTTCGAGGACTGAAGCTTTCTTT. Its protein product is CASSPSSRTEAFF. Complete variable domain (other parts from reference TRBV7-9 and TRBJ1-1): DTGVSQNPRHKITKRGQNVTFRCDPISEHNRLYWYRQTLGQGPEFLTYFQNEAQLEKSRLLSDRFSAERPKGSFSTLEIQRTEQGDSAMYLCASSPSSRTEAFFGQGTRLTVV.

V usage is TRBV7-9 and J usage is TRBJ2-3, with TRBD1 matching over 7 bases. In germline, CDR1 is SEHNR, CDR2 FQNEAQ (reference sequence). Losses at the gene ends were 5 bases for V and 9 bases for J; bases not matched to a gene: 14. There are 15 residues in the CDR3. The CDR3, as DNA: TGTGCCAGCAGCCCCATTAGGCCCACAGGGGACACGCAGTATTTT. The encoded protein is CASSPIRPTGDTQYF.

The chain links TRBV21-1 to TRBJ2-5; no DNA check was done on the table's D call, TRBD1. TRBV21-1 is a recognized pseudogene. The CDR3 has 14 amino acids. CDR3 amino acids: CASSTTGYQGTQYF. The CDR3, as DNA: TGTGCCAGCAGCACCACAGGCTACCAAGGGACCCAGTACTTC.

The sample holds a few counts of this clonotype. This CDR3 reads CASSLDFHEQYF. CDR3 nucleotide sequence: TGTGCCAGCAGCTTGGATTTCCACGAGCAGTACTTC. The chain links TRBV7-9 to TRBJ2-5, with D uncertain. The J call is uncertain, as TRBJ2-7 better fits the DNA end. The germline V gene encodes CDR1 SEHNR and CDR2 FQNEAQ (reference sequence). The CDR3 sequence is 12 residues long.

The chain carries TRBV15 and TRBJ1-6; D not resolved. This CDR3 is 17 amino acids long. The germline V gene encodes CDR1 LNHNV and CDR2 YYDKDF (reference sequence). V dropped 3 bases and J dropped 0 bases, with 12 bases sitting between them. CDR3 sequence: CATSRHRTSSYNSPLHF. The CDR3 DNA is TGTGCCACCAGCAGGCATCGAACAAGCTCCTATAATTCACCCCTCCACTTT.

This clonotype was detected only a few times. The rearrangement uses TRBV3-1 and TRBJ2-5; 7 positions agree with TRBD2. V was clipped by 5 bases and J by 1 base; unmatched bases: 7. Germline lookup yields CDR1 LGHDT and CDR2 YNNKEL (reference sequence). CDR3 length equals 15 residues. CDR3 residues: CASSTRGDLQETQYF. CDR3 sequence (DNA): TGTGCCAGCAGCACCCGGGGGGACCTCCAAGAGACCCAGTACTTC.

The chain employs TRBV28 and TRBJ1-1, with D perhaps TRBD1 (6 bases). Germline CDR1 MDHEN, CDR2 SYDVKM. The CDR3 runs 17 residues. Trimming took 6 bases from V and 0 from J, leaving 20 bases between them. CDR3 sequence: CASSQLGQPILNTEAFF. The CDR3 DNA is TGTGCCAGCAGCCAGCTCGGACAGCCGATTTTGAACACTGAAGCTTTCTTT.

The genes are TRBV20-1 and TRBJ2-1; a possible D gene is TRBD1 (7 bases). Trimming took 6 bases from V and 0 from J, leaving 15 bases between them. Germline CDR1 DFQATT, CDR2 SNEGSKA (reference sequence). The CDR3 is made up of 15 amino acids. The CDR3 region is CSASRGDSSYNEQFF. Written as DNA, the CDR3 is TGCAGTGCCTCCAGGGGGGACTCCTCCTACAATGAGCAGTTCTTC.